This T cell receptor beta chain was captured by sequencing in a study of a mutant IDH1 vaccine in newly diagnosed glioma. About the study: Beginning 4-6 weeks after radiotherapy alone, or with temozolomide cycles, vaccination took place. There were roughly 60% males and approximately 38% females among treated patients, whose mean age was about 40 years. Those enrolled had earlier been treated with radiotherapy, temozolomide, or both, mostly both. Visit V12 was at week 35; visit V13 was at week 47.

To note about this clone: Its target is not known.

V was pared by 4 bases and J by 0 bases, with 22 bases between. Germline V CDR1 and CDR2: MGHRA, YSYEKL. CDR3 length equals 20 residues. TCRdb's table, derived via immunoSEQ multiplex PCR, lists solely in-frame clones and lacks some. The sample records about 56,000 clones, 85% to 90% being singletons. Time point in this sample: week 35, safety follow-up. Every vaccine dose comprised 300 ug of mutant IDH1 20-mer peptide plus topical imiquimod. Here the sequenced sample was PBMCs, taken from a glioma patient whose treatment included an IDH1 peptide vaccine. The chain combines TRBV4-1 with TRBJ2-6; D is perhaps TRBD1 (7 bases). The receptor's source is a middle-aged man with glioma. The CDR3 loop reads CASSPGLRGRGSSGANVLTF. In DNA, the CDR3 is TGCGCCAGCAGCCCTGGATTAAGGGGGCGGGGAAGCTCTGGGGCCAACGTCCTGACTTTC.